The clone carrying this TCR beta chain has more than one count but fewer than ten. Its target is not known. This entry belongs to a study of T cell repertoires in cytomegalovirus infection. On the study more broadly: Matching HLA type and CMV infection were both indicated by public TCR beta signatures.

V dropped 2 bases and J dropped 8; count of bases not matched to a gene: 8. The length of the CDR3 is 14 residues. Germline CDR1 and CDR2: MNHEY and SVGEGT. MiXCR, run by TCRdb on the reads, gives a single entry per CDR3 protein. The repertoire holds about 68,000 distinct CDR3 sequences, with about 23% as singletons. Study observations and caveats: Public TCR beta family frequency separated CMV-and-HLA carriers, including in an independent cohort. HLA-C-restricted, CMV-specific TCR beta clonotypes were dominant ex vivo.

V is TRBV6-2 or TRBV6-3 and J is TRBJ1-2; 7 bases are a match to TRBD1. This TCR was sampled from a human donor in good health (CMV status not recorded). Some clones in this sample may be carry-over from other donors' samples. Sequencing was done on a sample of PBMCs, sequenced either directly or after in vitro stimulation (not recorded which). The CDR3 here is CASSYAGQNGGYTF. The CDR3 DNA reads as TGTGCCAGCAGTTACGCGGGACAGAACGGCGGCTACACCTTC.